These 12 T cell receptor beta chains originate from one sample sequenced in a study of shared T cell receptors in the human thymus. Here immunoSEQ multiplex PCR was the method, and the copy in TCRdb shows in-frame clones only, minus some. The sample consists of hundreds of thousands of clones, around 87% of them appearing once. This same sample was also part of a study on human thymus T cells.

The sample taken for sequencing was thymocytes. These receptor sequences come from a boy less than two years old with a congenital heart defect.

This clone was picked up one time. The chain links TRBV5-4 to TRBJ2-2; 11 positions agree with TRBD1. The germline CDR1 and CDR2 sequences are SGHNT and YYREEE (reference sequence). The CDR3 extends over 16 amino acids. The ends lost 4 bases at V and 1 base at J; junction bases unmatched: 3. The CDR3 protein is CASSRTGGWNTGELFF. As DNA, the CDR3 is TGTGCCAGCAGCCGGACAGGGGGCTGGAACACCGGGGAGCTGTTTTTT.

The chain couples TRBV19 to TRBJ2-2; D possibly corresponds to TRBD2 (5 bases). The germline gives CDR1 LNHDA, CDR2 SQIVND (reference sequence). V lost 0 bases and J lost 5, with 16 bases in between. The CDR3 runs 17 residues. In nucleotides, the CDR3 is TGTGCCAGTAGTATAGATAAAAGGCCCCGGGGAACCGGGGAGCTGTTTTTT. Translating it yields CASSIDKRPRGTGELFF.

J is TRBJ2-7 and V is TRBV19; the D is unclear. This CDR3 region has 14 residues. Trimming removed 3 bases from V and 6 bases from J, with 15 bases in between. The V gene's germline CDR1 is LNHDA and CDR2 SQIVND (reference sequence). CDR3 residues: CASSIRVLGSEQYF. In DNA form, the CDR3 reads TGTGCCAGTAGTATTCGAGTCCTAGGCAGCGAGCAGTACTTC.

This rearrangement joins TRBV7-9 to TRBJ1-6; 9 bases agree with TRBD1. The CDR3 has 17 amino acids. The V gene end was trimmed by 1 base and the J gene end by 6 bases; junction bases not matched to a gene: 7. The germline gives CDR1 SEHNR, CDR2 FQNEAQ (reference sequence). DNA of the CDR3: TGTGCCAGCAGCTTAGGTTGGGACAGGGAGGTTAATTCACCCCTCCACTTT. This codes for CASSLGWDREVNSPLHF. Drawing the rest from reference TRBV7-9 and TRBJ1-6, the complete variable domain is DTGVSQNPRHKITKRGQNVTFRCDPISEHNRLYWYRQTLGQGPEFLTYFQNEAQLEKSRLLSDRFSAERPKGSFSTLEIQRTEQGDSAMYLCASSLGWDREVNSPLHFGNGTRLTVT.

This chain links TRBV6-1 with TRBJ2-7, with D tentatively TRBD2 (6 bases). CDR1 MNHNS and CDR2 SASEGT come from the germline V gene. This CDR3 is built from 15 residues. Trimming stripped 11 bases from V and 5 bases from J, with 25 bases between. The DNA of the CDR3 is TGTGCCGTTTTTTCCGGCAGGGAGGTTTACCACGAGCAGTACTTC. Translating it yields CAVFSGREVYHEQYF.

CDR3 sequence (DNA): TGTGCCTGGAGTATCCATCGACAGACGCCCTACGAGCAGTACTTC. Its translation: CAWSIHRQTPYEQYF. The chain joins TRBV30 to TRBJ2-7; a weak D match, TRBD1 (5 bases). V dropped 2 bases and J dropped 2 bases, with 16 bases sitting between them. The V gene's germline CDR1 is GTSNPN and CDR2 SVGIG (reference sequence). The CDR3 has 15 residues.

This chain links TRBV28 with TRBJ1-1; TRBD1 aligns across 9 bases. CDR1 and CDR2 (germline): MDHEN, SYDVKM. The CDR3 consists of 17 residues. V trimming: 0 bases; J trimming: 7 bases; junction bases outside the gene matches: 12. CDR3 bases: TGTGCCAGCAGTTTATGCAGGGACAGGGTCAGGAGGAATGAAGCTTTCTTT. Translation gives CASSLCRDRVRRNEAFF.

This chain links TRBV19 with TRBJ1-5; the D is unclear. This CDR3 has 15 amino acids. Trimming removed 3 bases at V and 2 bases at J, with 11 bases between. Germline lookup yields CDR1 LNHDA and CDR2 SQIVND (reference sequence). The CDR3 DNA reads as TGTGCCAGTAGTATTGAGGGTCTGGGCAATCAGCCCCAGCATTTT. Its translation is CASSIEGLGNQPQHF.

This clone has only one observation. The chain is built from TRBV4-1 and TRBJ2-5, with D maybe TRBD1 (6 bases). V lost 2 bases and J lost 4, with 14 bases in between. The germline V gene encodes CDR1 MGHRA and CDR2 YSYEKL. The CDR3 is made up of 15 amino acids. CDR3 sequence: CASSQKQGLGETQYF. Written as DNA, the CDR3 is TGCGCCAGCAGCCAAAAACAGGGTTTGGGAGAGACCCAGTACTTC.

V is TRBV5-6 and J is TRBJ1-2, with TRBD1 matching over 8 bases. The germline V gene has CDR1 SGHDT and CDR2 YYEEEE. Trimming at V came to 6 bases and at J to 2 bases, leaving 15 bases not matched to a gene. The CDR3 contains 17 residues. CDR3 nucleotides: TGTGCCAGCAACCCTAGGAGGACAGGGAAAATAAACTATGGCTACACCTTC. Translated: CASNPRRTGKINYGYTF.

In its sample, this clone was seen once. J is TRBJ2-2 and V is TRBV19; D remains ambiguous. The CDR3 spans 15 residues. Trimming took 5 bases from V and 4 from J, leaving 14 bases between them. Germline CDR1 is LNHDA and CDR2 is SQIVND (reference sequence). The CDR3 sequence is CASSPWRSSTGELFF. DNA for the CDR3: TGTGCCAGTAGTCCGTGGAGATCCAGCACCGGGGAGCTGTTTTTT. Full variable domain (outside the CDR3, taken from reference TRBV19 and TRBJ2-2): DGGITQSPKYLFRKEGQNVTLSCEQNLNHDAMYWYRQDPGQGLRLIYYSQIVNDFQKGDIAEGYSVSREKKESFPLTVTSAQKNPTAFYLCASSPWRSSTGELFFGEGSRLTVL.

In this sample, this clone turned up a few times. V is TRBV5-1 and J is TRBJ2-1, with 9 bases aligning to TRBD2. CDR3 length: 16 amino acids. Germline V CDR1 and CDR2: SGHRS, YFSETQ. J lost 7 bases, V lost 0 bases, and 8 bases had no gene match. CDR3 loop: CASSLARAGGRNEQFF. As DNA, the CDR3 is TGCGCCAGCAGCTTGGCCAGGGCGGGGGGGCGTAATGAGCAGTTCTTC.